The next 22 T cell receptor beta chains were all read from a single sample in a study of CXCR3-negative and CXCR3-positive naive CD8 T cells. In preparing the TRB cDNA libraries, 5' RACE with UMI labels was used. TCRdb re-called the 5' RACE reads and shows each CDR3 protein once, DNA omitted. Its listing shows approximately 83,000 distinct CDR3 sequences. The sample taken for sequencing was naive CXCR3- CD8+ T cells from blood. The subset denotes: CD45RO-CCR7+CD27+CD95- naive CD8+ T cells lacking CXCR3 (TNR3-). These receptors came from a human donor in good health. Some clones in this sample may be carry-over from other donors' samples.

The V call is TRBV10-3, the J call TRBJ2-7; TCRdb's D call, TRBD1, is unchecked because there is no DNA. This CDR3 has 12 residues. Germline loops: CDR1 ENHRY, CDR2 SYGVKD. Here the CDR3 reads CANGQGEDEQYF.

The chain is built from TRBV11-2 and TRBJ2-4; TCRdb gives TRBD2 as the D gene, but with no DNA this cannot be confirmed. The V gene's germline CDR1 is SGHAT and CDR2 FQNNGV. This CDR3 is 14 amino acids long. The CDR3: CASSPGPLRDIQYF.

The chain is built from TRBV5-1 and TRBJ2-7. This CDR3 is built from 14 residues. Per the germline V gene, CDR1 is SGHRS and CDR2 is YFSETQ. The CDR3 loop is CASSISPENYEQYF.

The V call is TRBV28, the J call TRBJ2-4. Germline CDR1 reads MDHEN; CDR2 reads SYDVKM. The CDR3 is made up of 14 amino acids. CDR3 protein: CASSFADPKNIQYF.

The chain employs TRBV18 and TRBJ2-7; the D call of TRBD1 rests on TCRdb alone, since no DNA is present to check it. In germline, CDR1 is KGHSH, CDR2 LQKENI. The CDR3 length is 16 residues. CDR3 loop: CASSQSRDRTIYEQYF.

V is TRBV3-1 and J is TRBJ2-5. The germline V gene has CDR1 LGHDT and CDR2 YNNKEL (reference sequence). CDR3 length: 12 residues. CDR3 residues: CASSQPQETQYF.

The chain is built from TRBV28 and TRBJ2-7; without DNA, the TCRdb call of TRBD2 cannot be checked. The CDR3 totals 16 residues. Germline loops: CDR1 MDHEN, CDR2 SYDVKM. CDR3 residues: CASSSAWREVGYEQYF.

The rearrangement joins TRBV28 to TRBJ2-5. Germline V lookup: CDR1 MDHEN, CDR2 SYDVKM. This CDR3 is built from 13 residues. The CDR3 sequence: CASSSVSYETQYF.

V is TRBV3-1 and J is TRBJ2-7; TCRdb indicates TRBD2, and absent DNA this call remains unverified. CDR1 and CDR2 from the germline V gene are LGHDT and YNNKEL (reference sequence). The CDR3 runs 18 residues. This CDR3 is CASSQEKLGLARGDEQYF.

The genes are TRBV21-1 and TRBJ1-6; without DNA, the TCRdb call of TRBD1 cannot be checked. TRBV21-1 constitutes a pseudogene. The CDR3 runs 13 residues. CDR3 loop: CASSSTPGGTLHF.

CDR3 region: CASSYETGGEFEQYF. This sequence joins TRBV6-5 and TRBJ2-7; TCRdb proposes TRBD1, but this gene call is untestable without DNA. The CDR3 loop spans 15 amino acids. Germline-derived CDR1 and CDR2 are MNHEY and SVGAGI.

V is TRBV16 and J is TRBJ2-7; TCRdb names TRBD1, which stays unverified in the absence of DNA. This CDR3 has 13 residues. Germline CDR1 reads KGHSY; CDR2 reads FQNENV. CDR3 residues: CASSHVAGDEQYF.

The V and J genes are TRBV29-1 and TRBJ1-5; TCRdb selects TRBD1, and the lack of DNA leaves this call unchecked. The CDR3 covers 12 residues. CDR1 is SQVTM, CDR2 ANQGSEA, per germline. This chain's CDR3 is CSVQGSDQPQHF.

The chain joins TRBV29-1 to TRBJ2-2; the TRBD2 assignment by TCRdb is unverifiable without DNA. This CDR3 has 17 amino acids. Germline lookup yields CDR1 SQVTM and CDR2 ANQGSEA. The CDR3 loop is CSVRGLAGGRDTGELFF.

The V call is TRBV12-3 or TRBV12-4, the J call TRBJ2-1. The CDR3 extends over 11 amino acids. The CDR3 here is CASSRWSEQFF.

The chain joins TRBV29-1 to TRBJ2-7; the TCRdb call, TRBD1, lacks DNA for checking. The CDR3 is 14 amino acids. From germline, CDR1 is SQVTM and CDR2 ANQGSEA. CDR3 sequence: CSVGGQGGPYEQYF.

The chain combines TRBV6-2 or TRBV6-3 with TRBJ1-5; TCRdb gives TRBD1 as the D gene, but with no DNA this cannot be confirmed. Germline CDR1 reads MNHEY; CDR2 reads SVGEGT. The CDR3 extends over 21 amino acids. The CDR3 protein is CASSYRAQGQGALLGGQPQHF.

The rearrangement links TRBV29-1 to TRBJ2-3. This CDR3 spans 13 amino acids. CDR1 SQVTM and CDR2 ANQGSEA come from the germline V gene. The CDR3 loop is CSVEGTTPDTQYF.

CDR3 region: CASSTKPTDMNTEAFF. The chain is built from TRBV7-9 and TRBJ1-1; there is no DNA to check the TCRdb D call of TRBD1. The CDR3 totals 16 residues. Germline loops: CDR1 SEHNR, CDR2 FQNEAQ (reference sequence). The full variable domain, with the rest looked up from reference TRBV7-9 and TRBJ1-1, is DTGVSQNPRHKITKRGQNVTFRCDPISEHNRLYWYRQTLGQGPEFLTYFQNEAQLEKSRLLSDRFSAERPKGSFSTLEIQRTEQGDSAMYLCASSTKPTDMNTEAFFGQGTRLTVV.

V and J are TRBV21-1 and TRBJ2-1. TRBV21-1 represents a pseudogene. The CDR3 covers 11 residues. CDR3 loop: CASSNASEQFF.

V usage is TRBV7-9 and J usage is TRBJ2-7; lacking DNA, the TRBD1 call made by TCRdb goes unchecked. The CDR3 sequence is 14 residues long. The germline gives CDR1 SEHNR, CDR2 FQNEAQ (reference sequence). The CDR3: CASSLAGGPYEQYF.

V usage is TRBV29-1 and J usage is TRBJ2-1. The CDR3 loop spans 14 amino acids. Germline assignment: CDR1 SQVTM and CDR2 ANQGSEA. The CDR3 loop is CSVKDDYTYNEQFF.